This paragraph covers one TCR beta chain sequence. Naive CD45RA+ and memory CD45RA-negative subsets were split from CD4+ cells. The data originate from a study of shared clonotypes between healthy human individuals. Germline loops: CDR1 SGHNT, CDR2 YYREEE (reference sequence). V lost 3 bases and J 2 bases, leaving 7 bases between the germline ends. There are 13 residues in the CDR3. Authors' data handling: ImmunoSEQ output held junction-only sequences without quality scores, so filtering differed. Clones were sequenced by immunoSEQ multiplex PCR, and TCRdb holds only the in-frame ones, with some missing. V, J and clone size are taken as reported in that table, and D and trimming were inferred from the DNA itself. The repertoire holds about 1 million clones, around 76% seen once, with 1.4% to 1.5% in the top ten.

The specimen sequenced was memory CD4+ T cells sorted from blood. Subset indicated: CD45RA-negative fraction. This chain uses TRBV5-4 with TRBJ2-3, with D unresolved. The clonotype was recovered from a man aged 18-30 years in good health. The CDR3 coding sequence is TGTGCCAGCAGCTGGCCCAACACAGATACGCAGTATTTT. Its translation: CASSWPNTDTQYF.